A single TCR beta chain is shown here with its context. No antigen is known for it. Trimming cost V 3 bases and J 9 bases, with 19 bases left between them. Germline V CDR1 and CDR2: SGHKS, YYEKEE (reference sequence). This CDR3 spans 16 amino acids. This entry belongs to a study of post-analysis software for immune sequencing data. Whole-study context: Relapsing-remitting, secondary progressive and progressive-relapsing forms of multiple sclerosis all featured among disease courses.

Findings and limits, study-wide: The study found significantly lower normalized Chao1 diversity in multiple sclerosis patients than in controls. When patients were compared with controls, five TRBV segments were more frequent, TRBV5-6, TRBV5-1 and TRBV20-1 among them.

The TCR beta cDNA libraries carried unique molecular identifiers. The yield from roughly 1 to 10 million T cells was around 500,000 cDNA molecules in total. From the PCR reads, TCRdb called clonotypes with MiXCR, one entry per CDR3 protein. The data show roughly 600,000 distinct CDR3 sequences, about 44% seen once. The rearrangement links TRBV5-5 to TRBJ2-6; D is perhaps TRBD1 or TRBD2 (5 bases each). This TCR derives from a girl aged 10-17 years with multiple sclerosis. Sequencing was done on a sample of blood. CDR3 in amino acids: CASSSPLERGGNVLTF. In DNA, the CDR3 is TGTGCCAGCAGCTCTCCCCTTGAGAGGGGCGGCAACGTCCTGACTTTC.